This T cell receptor (beta chain) was profiled in a study of T cell changes during pregnancy in multiple sclerosis. Sequencing was performed with immunoSEQ multiplex PCR; in TCRdb, only in-frame clones are kept and a portion is missing. The sample lists fewer than 90,000 clones, 94% seen once, with 0.7% to 1% in the top ten. The CDR3 runs 15 residues. In germline, CDR1 is MGHRA, CDR2 YSYEKL. V lost 3 bases and J 0 bases, leaving 12 bases between the germline ends. The TCR was taken from a female donor with multiple sclerosis, enrolled in a pregnancy study. The rearrangement uses TRBV4-1 and TRBJ2-7; possibly TRBD2 for D (6 bases). This specimen consisted of peripheral blood, obtained in the third trimester of pregnancy. The CDR3, as DNA: TGCGCCAGCAGCCATCGTAGCGGCTACTCCTACGAGCAGTACTTC. Protein sequence: CASSHRSGYSYEQYF.